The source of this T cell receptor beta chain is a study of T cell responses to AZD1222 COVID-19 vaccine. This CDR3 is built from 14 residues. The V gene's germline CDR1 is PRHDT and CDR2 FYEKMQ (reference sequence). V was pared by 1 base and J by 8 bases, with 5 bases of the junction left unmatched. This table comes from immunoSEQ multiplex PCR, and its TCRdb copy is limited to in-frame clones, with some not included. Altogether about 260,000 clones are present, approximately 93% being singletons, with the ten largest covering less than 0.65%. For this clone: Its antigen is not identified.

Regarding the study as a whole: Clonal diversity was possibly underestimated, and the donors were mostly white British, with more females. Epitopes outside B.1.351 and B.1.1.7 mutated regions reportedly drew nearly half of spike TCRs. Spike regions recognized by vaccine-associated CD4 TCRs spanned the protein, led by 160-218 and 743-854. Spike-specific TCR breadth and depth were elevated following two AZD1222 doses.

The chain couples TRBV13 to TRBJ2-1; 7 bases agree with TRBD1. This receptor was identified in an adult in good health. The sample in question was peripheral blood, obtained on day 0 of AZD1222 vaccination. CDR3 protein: CASSLDRGGHEQFF. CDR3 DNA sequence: TGTGCCAGCAGCTTAGACAGGGGTGGCCATGAGCAGTTCTTC.